The rows below give T cell receptor beta chains drawn from one sample of a study of spatial heterogeneity in lung cancer. Via MiXCR, TCRdb re-called the 5' RACE reads, giving one row per CDR3 protein. This sample has about 70,000 distinct CDR3 sequences; roughly 9% occur once, and the top ten carry 1.9%. The sample consisted of PBMCs, taken at follow-up. Receptors originate from a female donor with early-stage non-small cell lung cancer. CDR3s include the opening cysteine and the closing phenylalanine or tryptophan. The order of the fields is J gene, V gene, clone size, D gene, CDR3 DNA, CDR3 protein. The D gene is left open where the match is weak. Rows may omit the clone size; those that give it use once, few, many or a size class.

TRBJ2-3,TRBV19,-,-,TGTGCCACCCGGGCGGGAAGCACAGATACGCAGTATTTT,CATRAGSTDTQYF
TRBJ2-5,TRBV20-1,few,TRBD2,TGCAGTGCTACAAAACTAGCGGGAGTTCCTGGGGAGACCCAGTACTTC,CSATKLAGVPGETQYF
TRBJ1-2,TRBV7-2,-,-,TGTGCCAGCAGCTACGGGCCTAACTATGGCTACACCTTC,CASSYGPNYGYTF
TRBJ1-1,TRBV11-3,-,-,TGTGCCAGCAGCTTACACATGAACACTGAAGCTTTCTTT,CASSLHMNTEAFF
TRBJ1-6,TRBV7-9,many,-,TGTGCCAGCAGCTTAGGGAATTACGTCCACTTT,CASSLGNYVHF
TRBJ2-5,TRBV27,many,-,TGTGCCAGCAGTTTAAGGGCCCGCCAAGAGACCCAGTACTTC,CASSLRARQETQYF
TRBJ1-1,TRBV20-1,-,TRBD1,TGCAGTGCTAGAGACCCTAGACAGGGGGGCACTGAAGCTTTCTTT,CSARDPRQGGTEAFF
TRBJ2-1,TRBV7-9,many,TRBD2,TGTGCCAGCAGCTACGGAGCGGGAGGGCTTCTCGTTAATGAGCAGTTCTTC,CASSYGAGGLLVNEQFF
TRBJ2-2,TRBV12-3/TRBV12-4,few,-,TGTGCCAGCAGTTATAAGACCGGGGAGCTGTTTTTT,CASSYKTGELFF
TRBJ1-4,TRBV6-2/TRBV6-3,-,-,TGTGCCAGCAGCCGTCAGGAAAAACTGTTTTTT,CASSRQEKLFF
TRBJ2-7,TRBV6-2/TRBV6-3,-,-,TGTGCCAGCAGTCCCTGGGTAGGCGAGCAGTACTTC,CASSPWVGEQYF
TRBJ2-1,TRBV19,many,TRBD2,TGTGCCAGTACCCCGTTTACTAGCGGGAGCCTTGAAGAGCAGTTCTTC,CASTPFTSGSLEEQFF
TRBJ1-5,TRBV5-4,once,TRBD1,TGTGCCAGCAGCTCCGAACCGGACAGGGGAATAAGGCAGCCCCAGCATTTT,CASSSEPDRGIRQPQHF
TRBJ2-2,TRBV20-1,few,-,TGCAGTGCCCCCCGGGGCTCAACGAACACCGGGGAGCTGTTTTTT,CSAPRGSTNTGELFF
TRBJ1-1,TRBV20-1,few,-,TGCAGTGCTAGAGCCGTTTTTGCGGGACCGAACACTGAAGCTTTCTTT,CSARAVFAGPNTEAFF